The 30 T cell receptor beta chains below were found in one sample sequenced in a study of tissue T cells after allogeneic stem cell transplantation. Using immunoSEQ multiplex PCR, the repertoire was profiled, and TCRdb retains in-frame clones only, with some absent. The sample shows 3,000 to 5,000 clones, about 50% of them seen only once. Time point in this sample: mouse harvest day 7 after allogeneic transplant. Mouse grafts combined 10^7 T-cell-depleted bone marrow cells with 10^6 splenic CD5+ T cells. Source material: lymph node tissue. These receptor sequences come from a female BALB/c mouse given C57BL/6 T cells with graft-versus-host disease after an allogeneic hematopoietic cell transplant.

This clone was seen a handful of times. Here the gene names and germline are mouse. The read gets to within 1 residue of the CDR3 end, and the germline J gene fills in the rest. The chain has TRBV4 and TRBJ2-7, with D possibly TRBD2 on 6 matching bases. Germline V gene data show CDR1 as LGHDT and CDR2 as YNNKQL (reference sequence). The ends were cut back, 5 bases at V and 9 bases at J, with 17 bases in the middle. The CDR3 spans 13 residues. The CDR3 reads CASSGGIGGGQYF. The CDR3 bases that were read are TGTGCCAGCAGCGGCGGGATTGGGGGAGGACAGTAC.

A note on this clone: Gene names follow the mouse nomenclature. From the germline J gene comes the end of the CDR3, since the read stops 1 residue before it. The V call is TRBV2, the J call TRBJ2-5; the D gene is possibly TRBD1 (5 bases). Trimming left V 2 bases short and J 2 bases short, with 8 bases between. This CDR3 is built from 14 residues. CDR1 is LGHNA and CDR2 is YSYQKL in the germline V gene. CDR3 sequence: CASSQSGFQDTQYF. The CDR3 DNA, read in part, is TGTGCCAGCAGCCAATCAGGGTTCCAAGACACCCAGTAC.

Concerning this clone itself: Gene names and germline match the mouse. The CDR3 end falls 1 residue outside the read, so it is completed with the germline J gene. The chain uses TRBV5 and TRBJ2-1; TRBD2 matches at 11 bases. V gave up 4 bases and J gave up 0 bases; unmatched junction bases: 2. Looked up from germline, CDR1 is LGHNA and CDR2 is YNLKQL (reference sequence). The CDR3 is made up of 16 amino acids. CDR3 sequence: CASSRGLGGNYAEQFF. Partial CDR3 DNA: TGTGCCAGCAGCCGCGGACTGGGGGGTAACTATGCTGAGCAGTTC.

This clone has a handful of counts. Gene names denote mouse genes. CDR3 bases read: TGTGCAAGCAGCTTTGACAGGGACCAGGCTCCGCTT. Translated, it gives CASSFDRDQAPL. The whole CDR3 protein reads CASSFDRDQAPLF. The chain carries TRBV16 and TRBJ1-5; 7 bases align to TRBD1. The read ends 1 residue before the CDR3 terminus; that terminus is restored from the germline J gene. V was clipped by 3 bases and J by 5 bases; unmatched bases: 1. This CDR3 has 13 amino acids. Germline V gene sequence: CDR1 SGHSA, CDR2 FRNQAP.

Details on this clone: Mouse gene names apply. The read finishes 1 residue shy of the CDR3 end, and the germline J gene is used to complete it. The chain combines TRBV13-3 with TRBJ1-4, with D perhaps TRBD1 (6 bases). The V end lost 7 bases, the J end lost 5 bases, and 9 bases lay between the germline ends. CDR1 and CDR2 (germline): NNHDY, SYVADS. The CDR3 is made up of 12 amino acids. The CDR3 protein is CASATGNERLFF. The CDR3 bases that were read are TGTGCCAGCGCAACAGGGAACGAAAGATTATTT.

Turning to this clone: The gene names given are mouse names. The missing CDR3 end, 1 residue past where the read stops, is filled in from the germline J gene. The chain carries TRBV31 and TRBJ1-4, with a weak D call TRBD1 (5 bases). Germline CDR1 GKSSPN, CDR2 SITVG. The CDR3 has 14 residues. V lost 0 bases and J 0 bases, leaving 5 bases between the germline ends. The CDR3 reads CAWSLTVSNERLFF. The CDR3 DNA, read in part, is TGTGCCTGGAGTCTGACAGTTTCCAACGAAAGATTATTT.

In the case of this clone: The genes and germline here are from mouse. The read is 1 residue too short to cover the CDR3 end, so that end is filled in from the germline J gene. The V gene is TRBV16, the J gene TRBJ2-5; 10 bases agree with TRBD2. V lost 2 bases to trimming and J lost 5 bases; unmatched junction nucleotides: 1. Germline V gene data show CDR1 as SGHSA and CDR2 as FRNQAP. The CDR3 runs 14 residues. The CDR3 bases that were read are TGTGCAAGCAGCTTACGACTGGGGGGAGACACCCAGTAC. This codes for CASSLRLGGDTQY. In full, the CDR3 is CASSLRLGGDTQYF.

On this clone: The genes are named according to mouse. The read ends 1 residue early relative to the CDR3; the germline J gene fills the gap. The V gene is TRBV13-1, the J gene TRBJ1-5, with TRBD1 matching 8 bases. With 0 bases clipped from V and 8 bases from J, the junction kept 2 bases outside the gene matches. Germline V gene sequence: CDR1 NSHNY, CDR2 SYGAGN. This CDR3 comprises 13 residues. Incomplete CDR3 DNA: TGTGCCAGCAGTGATGCAGGGGGCCTAGCTCCGCTT. Translation: CASSDAGGLAPL. The entire CDR3 reads CASSDAGGLAPLF.

A note on this clone: Gene names and germline refer to mouse. The read stops 1 residue short of the end of the CDR3; the missing end is completed from the germline J gene. The rearrangement links TRBV13-3 to TRBJ1-3; D is ambiguous. CDR3 length equals 14 residues. The V gene's germline CDR1 is NNHDY and CDR2 SYVADS. Trimming removed 1 base from V and 4 bases from J, with 9 bases in between. CDR3 sequence reads: CASSDREKGNTLYF. The part of the CDR3 DNA that was read is TGTGCCAGCAGTGATCGGGAAAAAGGAAATACGCTCTAT.

A word on this clone: The gene names here belong to mouse. The read is 1 residue too short to cover the CDR3 end, so that end is filled in from the germline J gene. The chain couples TRBV3 to TRBJ2-7, with 12 nucleotides matching TRBD2. V lost 5 bases and J lost 3; bases outside the gene matches: 2. This CDR3 is built from 14 residues. Looked up from germline, CDR1 is SNHLY and CDR2 is FYNGKV (reference sequence). This CDR3 is CASSRDWGVYEQYF. CDR3 DNA (partial): TGTGCCAGCAGCAGGGACTGGGGGGTCTATGAACAGTAC.

Of note for this clone: The gene names here belong to mouse. The CDR3 is cut off 1 residue early in the read; its end comes from the germline J gene. The chain carries TRBV16 and TRBJ2-4; D is unresolved. The CDR3 spans 12 residues. Germline CDR1 is SGHSA and CDR2 is FRNQAP. The ends were cut back, 5 bases at V and 4 bases at J, with 7 bases in the middle. CDR3 sequence: CASSPNKNTLYF. CDR3 DNA, as far as it was read: TGTGCAAGCAGCCCCAACAAAAACACCTTGTAC.

Comments on this clone: Gene and germline names: mouse. From the germline J gene comes the end of the CDR3, since the read stops 1 residue before it. The chain employs TRBV26 and TRBJ2-3; 8 bases are a match to TRBD1. The V gene's germline CDR1 is KGHPV and CDR2 FQNQEV (reference sequence). The J segment lost 3 bases and the V segment lost 2 bases, leaving 1 base of the junction unmatched. The CDR3 runs to 14 residues. The sequenced CDR3 bases are TGTGCCAGCAGTCTGCAGGGGGCGGCAGAAACGCTGTAT. Translated, it gives CASSLQGAAETLY. The whole CDR3 is CASSLQGAAETLYF.

This clone has just a few counts. Gene names refer to mouse genes. The observed sequence ends 1 residue before the CDR3 terminus, with the missing tail filled in from the germline J gene. The rearrangement uses TRBV20 and TRBJ1-2, with D maybe TRBD1 (6 bases). Trimming removed 5 bases from V and 4 bases from J, with 14 bases in between. There are 13 residues in the CDR3. The germline CDR1 and CDR2 sequences are GFQATS and STVNSAI. Incomplete CDR3 DNA: TGTGGTGCTCTACAGGGAGGGGGCTCCGACTACACC. This sequence encodes CGALQGGGSDYT. The CDR3, in full, reads CGALQGGGSDYTF.

Note on this clone: Gene names are the mouse ones. This CDR3 is CASSLGQGGAEQFF. CDR3 bases read: TGTGCCAGCAGTCTGGGACAGGGAGGTGCTGAGCAGTTC. The V gene is TRBV26, the J gene TRBJ2-1; 8 nucleotides match TRBD1. The CDR3 end lies 1 residue beyond the end of the read and is filled in from the germline J gene. Trimming cost V 2 bases and J 6 bases; bases outside gene matches: 3. Germline CDR1 reads KGHPV; CDR2 reads FQNQEV (reference sequence). The CDR3 loop spans 14 amino acids.

Worth noting for this clone: All gene names here are mouse names. From the germline J gene comes the end of the CDR3, since the read stops 1 residue before it. The rearrangement uses TRBV13-3 and TRBJ2-3, with D possibly being TRBD1 or TRBD2 (5 bases each). Looked up from germline, CDR1 is NNHDY and CDR2 is SYVADS. This CDR3 has 14 amino acids. Trimming cost V 0 bases and J 3 bases, with 8 bases left between them. The CDR3 spells CASSDGGGAETLYF. CDR3 DNA (partial): TGTGCCAGCAGTGATGGGGGCGGGGCAGAAACGCTGTAT.

Notes on this clone: The genes and germline here are from mouse. Read data end 1 residue before the CDR3 end; the end is taken from the germline J gene. The chain joins TRBV12-1 to TRBJ2-7, with D perhaps assigned TRBD1 or TRBD2 (6 bases each). V gave up 1 base and J gave up 4 bases, with 10 bases separating them. In germline, CDR1 is SGHSN, CDR2 HYEKVE. The CDR3 has 13 amino acids. The CDR3 DNA, read in part, is TGTGCCAGCTCTCTGTGGGGGCCTTATGAACAGTAC. It encodes CASSLWGPYEQY. In full, the CDR3 is CASSLWGPYEQYF.

To note about this clone: The genes and germline here are from mouse. The CDR3 extends 1 residue past the end of the read, so its final part is completed from the germline J gene. The chain employs TRBV26 and TRBJ1-1; D gene unclear. Germline CDR1 KGHPV, CDR2 FQNQEV (reference sequence). The V end lost 3 bases, the J end lost 0 bases, and 5 bases lay between the germline ends. This CDR3 is built from 13 residues. CDR3: CASSLGANTEVFF. The sequenced part of the CDR3 DNA is TGTGCCAGCAGTCTCGGTGCAAACACAGAAGTCTTC.

As to this clone: Mouse names are used for the genes. Read data end 1 residue before the CDR3 end; the end is taken from the germline J gene. This chain uses TRBV21 with TRBJ1-3; tentative D call: TRBD1 (5 bases). Being an ORF, TRBV21 has a function that is uncertain. The CDR3 covers 16 residues. V was shortened by 2 bases and J by 0 bases, with 11 bases between the two germline ends. CDR3 protein: CASSQGGGNSGNTLYF. The CDR3 DNA, read in part, is TGTGCTAGCAGTCAAGGGGGGGGGAATTCTGGAAATACGCTCTAT.

This clone appeared once. All gene names here are mouse names. The read ends 1 residue shy of where the CDR3 ends; the end is completed using the germline J gene. The chain recombines TRBV26 with TRBJ1-1, with 7 bases that match TRBD1. CDR1 KGHPV and CDR2 FQNQEV come from the germline V gene (reference sequence). After removal of 4 bases from V and 1 base from J, the junction contained 3 bases not matched to a gene. This CDR3 is 14 amino acids long. The CDR3 DNA, read in part, is TGTGCCAGCAGTCATAACAGGGGAAACACAGAAGTCTTC. Protein product: CASSHNRGNTEVF. The complete CDR3 sequence is CASSHNRGNTEVFF.

Concerning this clone itself: Gene names are mouse gene names. The read comes to an end 1 residue before the CDR3 does, leaving the germline J gene to fill in the end. The chain couples TRBV31 to TRBJ2-2, with 9 positions matching TRBD1. CDR1 and CDR2 from the germline V gene are GKSSPN and SITVG. The CDR3 has 15 residues. The V gene end was trimmed by 2 bases and the J gene end by 1 base; junction bases not matched to a gene: 2. CDR3 region: CAWSGTGLNTGQLYF. CDR3 DNA (partial): TGTGCCTGGAGTGGGACAGGGTTAAACACCGGGCAGCTCTAC.

A word on this clone: Any gene name here is a mouse gene name. The CDR3 goes on 1 residue after the read ends, and that part is filled in from the germline J gene. The chain couples TRBV26 to TRBJ1-4, with a tentative D call TRBD1 (5 bases). CDR1 and CDR2 from the germline V gene are KGHPV and FQNQEV (reference sequence). CDR3 size: 14 residues. V lost 2 bases and J 1 base, leaving 5 bases between the germline ends. CDR3 DNA, as far as it was read: TGTGCCAGCAGTCTGGGACATTCCAACGAAAGATTATTT. This encodes CASSLGHSNERLF. The entire CDR3 protein is CASSLGHSNERLFF.

This clone has just a few counts. Any gene name here is a mouse gene name. Read data end 1 residue before the CDR3 end; the end is taken from the germline J gene. J is TRBJ2-4 and V is TRBV3, with 7 bases fitting TRBD2. CDR3 size: 16 residues. Germline lookup yields CDR1 SNHLY and CDR2 FYNGKV (reference sequence). V dropped 2 bases and J dropped 0; count of bases not matched to a gene: 5. The covered CDR3 bases are TGTGCCAGCAGCTTATCTGGGGGATCTAGTCAAAACACCTTGTAC. It is translated as CASSLSGGSSQNTLY. The CDR3 in its entirety is CASSLSGGSSQNTLYF.

Regarding this clone: Any gene name here is a mouse gene name. The read ends 1 residue shy of where the CDR3 ends; the end is completed using the germline J gene. This chain joins TRBV13-3 and TRBJ1-3, with 11 positions matching TRBD1. V shed 10 bases and J 4 bases; nucleotides not matched to a gene: 4. The CDR3 has 13 amino acids. CDR1 and CDR2 from the germline V gene are NNHDY and SYVADS. The CDR3 spells CAGRDRGGNTLYF. CDR3 DNA, as far as it was read: TGTGCCGGCCGGGACAGGGGGGGAAATACGCTCTAT. Based on the CDR3 plus reference TRBV13-3 and TRBJ1-3, the full variable domain is EAAVTQSPRSKVAVTGGKVTLSCHQTNNHDYMYWYRQDTGHGLRLIHYSYVADSTEKGDIPDGYKASRPSQENFSLILELASLSQTAVYFCAGRDRGGNTLYFGEGSRLIVV.

Concerning this clone: Sequence at one end of the junction differs from germline and may be a read error. Gene names are the mouse ones. The read terminates 1 residue ahead of where the CDR3 ends, so the germline J gene completes it. The chain couples TRBV3 to TRBJ2-1, with D possibly called TRBD1 or TRBD2 (5 bases each). The germline gives CDR1 SNHLY, CDR2 FYNGKV (reference sequence). There are 15 residues in the CDR3. This chain's CDR3 is CASSLVGPAYAQQFF. The CDR3 bases that were read are TGTGCCAGCAGCTTAGTGGGACCGGCCTATGCTCAGCAGTTC.

Regarding this clone: All gene names here are mouse names. The read comes to an end 1 residue before the CDR3 does, leaving the germline J gene to fill in the end. J is TRBJ2-7 and V is TRBV13-2, with 7 bases lining up with TRBD2. Looked up from germline, CDR1 is NNHNN and CDR2 is SYGAGS (reference sequence). The trim removed 1 base at V and 3 bases at J, leaving 4 bases unmatched. The CDR3 totals 14 residues. The CDR3 loop reads CASGDRGGGYEQYF. CDR3 DNA (partial): TGTGCCAGCGGTGATCGGGGGGGGGGCTATGAACAGTAC.

Of note for this clone: Each gene name is a mouse one. CDR3 bases read: TGTGCCAGCAGCCGGGACAGGGGGCAAGACACCCAGTAC. It encodes CASSRDRGQDTQY. The full CDR3 is CASSRDRGQDTQYF. The chain is built from TRBV13-3 and TRBJ2-5; TRBD1 matches at 11 bases. The DNA ends 1 residue before the CDR3 does, and the rest of the CDR3 is filled in from the germline J gene. The germline V gene encodes CDR1 NNHDY and CDR2 SYVADS. The CDR3 has 14 amino acids. The V gene end was trimmed by 5 bases and the J gene end by 3 bases; junction bases not matched to a gene: 2.

This clone was counted only a few times. Gene names are the mouse ones. The read stops 1 residue short of the end of the CDR3; the missing end is completed from the germline J gene. The V call is TRBV1, the J call TRBJ2-1, with no clear D. Germline V gene data show CDR1 as NSQYPW and CDR2 as LRSPGD (reference sequence). The ends were cut back, 1 base at V and 6 bases at J, with 1 base in the middle. The CDR3 loop spans 11 amino acids. The sequenced part of the CDR3 DNA is TGCACCTGCAGTGCAGCTGCTGAGCAGTTC. This translates into CTCSAAAEQF. The entire CDR3 reads CTCSAAAEQFF.

As for this clone: Gene names follow the mouse nomenclature. The DNA ends 1 residue before the CDR3 does, and the rest of the CDR3 is filled in from the germline J gene. V and J are TRBV19 and TRBJ1-1; 10 nucleotides align to TRBD1. Germline CDR1 reads FNHDT; CDR2 reads SITEND (reference sequence). There are 14 residues in the CDR3. V dropped 4 bases and J dropped 4; count of bases not matched to a gene: 4. CDR3 loop: CASSPGQGFTEVFF. CDR3 DNA, as far as it was read: TGTGCCAGCAGTCCGGGACAGGGGTTCACAGAAGTCTTC.

Details on this clone: A much more abundant neighbour one base away suggests this may be a read error. The genes are named according to mouse. The observed sequence ends 1 residue before the CDR3 terminus, with the missing tail filled in from the germline J gene. The chain couples TRBV23 to TRBJ1-5; the table's D call of TRBD1 was not tested on the DNA. The CDR3 totals 12 residues. Looked up from germline, CDR1 is KGHTA and CDR2 is FQNQQP. The CDR3 sequence: CSSSRQGQTPLF. CDR3 DNA, as far as it was read: TGCTCCAGCAGTCGCCAGGGGCAGACTCCGCTT.

On this clone: Genes and germline come from the mouse. CDR3 DNA (partial): TGCTCCAGCAGTCAATCGGCCGGGGAGGCAGAAACGCTGTAT. It codes for CSSSQSAGEAETLY. The full CDR3 reads CSSSQSAGEAETLYF. The V gene is TRBV23, the J gene TRBJ2-3. The read is 1 residue too short to cover the CDR3 end, so that end is filled in from the germline J gene. Germline V gives CDR1 KGHTA, CDR2 FQNQQP. The CDR3 consists of 15 residues.